This T cell receptor (beta chain) was retrieved from a study of blood T cell repertoires in COVID-19. V was pared by 7 bases and J by 4 bases, with 11 bases between. This CDR3 comprises 13 residues. Germline V lookup: CDR1 SGHAT, CDR2 FQNNGV. Sequencing was performed with immunoSEQ multiplex PCR; in TCRdb, only in-frame clones are kept and a portion is missing. The table has 250,000 to 350,000 clones, 80% to 90% seen once. The chain uses TRBV11-2 and TRBJ1-5; D is uncertain. The specimen sequenced was peripheral blood. The TCR was taken from a woman aged 45-60 years who had recovered from COVID-19. In nucleotides, the CDR3 is TGTGCCAGCACCCTTGGAGTAAATCAGCCCCAGCATTTT. Translation: CASTLGVNQPQHF.